This paragraph covers one T cell receptor (beta chain) sequence. Its antigen is undetermined. Researchers grouped second doses given at about 4 or about 12 weeks into one pool. The data derive from a study of T cell responses to AZD1222 COVID-19 vaccine. Points from the study as a whole: Baseline seropositivity characterized only 5 to 7 AZD1222 recipients. Across the whole spike, CD4 TCRs peaked at regions 160-218 and 743-854. Regions left unmutated in variants are reportedly the target of nearly half of spike-specific TCRs.

Using immunoSEQ multiplex PCR, the repertoire was profiled, and TCRdb retains in-frame clones only, with some absent. The table includes under 150,000 clones, 70% to 85% detected once. V dropped 1 base and J dropped 7 bases, with 11 bases sitting between them. The CDR3 runs to 15 residues. Germline V lookup: CDR1 MNHNS, CDR2 SASEGT. Sequenced material: peripheral blood, taken 28 days after the second AZD1222 dose. V and J are TRBV6-1 and TRBJ1-6; D is ambiguous. The clonotype comes from an adult who received the AZD1222 COVID-19 vaccine. The CDR3 is CASSEEGDKNSPLHF. The CDR3 bases are TGTGCCAGCAGTGAAGAGGGCGACAAGAATTCACCCCTCCACTTT.